This T cell receptor beta chain was sequenced during a study of blood T cell repertoires in COVID-19. Across the whole study: Spain, Italy and the United States supplied samples that represented acute and convalescent COVID-19.

Original data processing: Reference gene primer amplification in the assay estimated nucleated cell counts. Profiled with immunoSEQ multiplex PCR; TCRdb holds only in-frame clones, not every one. V, J and clone size reflect that table, while D and trimming were determined from the DNA. The profile shows some 200,000 clones, 80% to 90% of them singletons. There are 17 residues in the CDR3. Germline V gives CDR1 LGHNA, CDR2 YSLEER. With 0 bases clipped from V and 8 bases from J, the junction kept 8 bases outside the gene matches. The sequenced material came from peripheral blood. The sequence was collected from a middle-aged man with active or convalescent COVID-19. This chain links TRBV4-3 with TRBJ2-1, with 12 bases identical to TRBD2. The CDR3 DNA reads as TGCGCCAGCAGCCAAGAATGGGCTAGCGGGGGGGGCGATGAGCAGTTCTTC. As protein: CASSQEWASGGGDEQFF.